The 26 T cell receptor beta chains listed next were all sequenced from one sample in a study of blood T cell repertoires in COVID-19. Sequencing used immunoSEQ multiplex PCR; TCRdb keeps in-frame clones, though not all of them. The data show approximately 100,000 clones, roughly 85% seen once. Material for sequencing was peripheral blood. The receptors originated from a man aged 50 to 59 in a cohort sampled during active COVID-19.

This rearrangement joins TRBV6-2 or TRBV6-3 to TRBJ2-5; 12 bases match TRBD2. The V gene end was trimmed by 2 bases and the J gene end by 4 bases; junction bases not matched to a gene: 11. This CDR3 is built from 18 residues. Germline V gene lookup returns CDR1 MNHEY and CDR2 SVGEGT. CDR3 sequence: CASSYKLAGGLMVETQYF. The CDR3 DNA follows: TGTGCCAGCAGTTACAAACTAGCGGGGGGTCTAATGGTAGAGACCCAGTACTTC.

This clone was observed a single time. This rearrangement joins TRBV3-1 (or the pseudogene TRBV3-2) to TRBJ2-3; D is undetermined. V was trimmed by 1 base and J by 6 bases, leaving 11 bases between them. The CDR3 contains 14 residues. The V gene's germline CDR1 is LGHDT and CDR2 YNNKEL (reference sequence). The CDR3 here is CASSQGVVADTQYF. CDR3 DNA sequence: TGTGCCAGCAGCCAAGGTGTGGTGGCCGATACGCAGTATTTT.

Comments on this clone: In the same sample, other DNA sequences code for this CDR3. The chain joins TRBV12-3 or TRBV12-4 to TRBJ2-1; 7 positions match TRBD2. J lost 7 bases, V lost 6 bases, and 6 bases had no gene match. CDR3 length: 13 amino acids. The CDR3 DNA follows: TGTGCCAGCAGCCCCCCCGGGGGGAATGAGCAGTTCTTC. It yields the protein CASSPPGGNEQFF.

The genes are TRBV6-1 and TRBJ1-5; the match to TRBD1 covers 8 bases. Per the germline V gene, CDR1 is MNHNS and CDR2 is SASEGT. The junction had 8 bases not matched to a gene; V was cut back by 1 base and J by 6 bases. The CDR3 is made up of 16 amino acids. The DNA of the CDR3 is TGTGCCAGCAGTGAAGGACCAGGGGGCTGGAGTCAGCCCCAGCATTTT. Its translation: CASSEGPGGWSQPQHF.

V is TRBV5-4 and J is TRBJ1-1, with 8 bases matching TRBD1. The CDR3 has 15 residues. Looked up from germline, CDR1 is SGHNT and CDR2 is YYREEE (reference sequence). V was pared by 3 bases and J by 3 bases, with 7 bases of the junction left unmatched. The CDR3 coding sequence is TGTGCCAGCAGCTCAGACAGGGGCTCCTACACTGAAGCTTTCTTT. Translated, it gives CASSSDRGSYTEAFF.

V gene TRBV11-2 combines with J gene TRBJ2-2; D may be TRBD2 (6 bases). Looked up from germline, CDR1 is SGHAT and CDR2 is FQNNGV. The CDR3 has 14 amino acids. The V end was cut by 6 bases, the J end by 6 bases, with 14 bases between. CDR3 loop: CASRTPGLSGELFF. The CDR3 coding sequence is TGTGCCAGCAGGACACCGGGACTCTCCGGGGAGCTGTTTTTT.

This clone appeared a single time. This chain uses TRBV13 with TRBJ1-5; 9 nucleotides match TRBD1. J was trimmed by 0 bases and V by 5 bases; bases with no gene match: 8. Germline-derived CDR1 and CDR2 are PRHDT and FYEKMQ (reference sequence). The CDR3 loop spans 17 amino acids. The CDR3 here is CASSINRGLNSNQPQHF. The CDR3 region has the DNA TGTGCCAGCAGCATCAACAGGGGGCTGAATAGCAATCAGCCCCAGCATTTT.

The chain links TRBV7-9 to TRBJ2-7; D call uncertain. The CDR3 length is 11 residues. Germline CDR1 is SEHNR and CDR2 is FQNEAQ (reference sequence). Trimming took 5 bases from V and 9 from J, leaving 11 bases between them. The CDR3 DNA reads TGTGCCAGCAGCCGGTCCTCTGGGCAGTACTTC. Amino acid sequence: CASSRSSGQYF.

CDR3 nucleotides: TGTGCCAGCAGCGTTGCCTGGAGGGAGACCGGGGAGCTGTTTTTT. Translating it yields CASSVAWRETGELFF. The chain combines TRBV9 with TRBJ2-2; a possible D gene is TRBD2 (6 bases). CDR1 and CDR2 from the germline V gene are SGDLS and YYNGEE. Trimming cost V 2 bases and J 5 bases, with 13 bases left between them. This CDR3 contains 15 residues.

A few counts support this clone. The rearrangement links TRBV2 to TRBJ1-1; 7 positions match TRBD1. Germline CDR1 is SNHLY and CDR2 is FYNNEI. The CDR3 runs 14 residues. V shed 8 bases, J shed 4 bases, and the junction held 10 bases outside the gene matches. For the CDR3, the DNA is TGTGCCAGCCAAGGTAGGGGGCGCGGCACTGAAGCTTTCTTT. It specifies CASQGRGRGTEAFF.

This clone was counted once. The V call is TRBV7-8, the J call TRBJ1-2; possibly TRBD1 for D (5 bases). The CDR3 runs to 15 residues. The V gene's germline CDR1 is SGHVS and CDR2 FQNEAQ. With 0 bases removed from V and 7 bases from J, the gap between germline ends came to 15 bases. Here the CDR3 reads CASSLALVGRGGYTF. The CDR3 DNA follows: TGTGCCAGCAGCTTAGCGTTGGTTGGTAGGGGTGGCTACACCTTC.

The chain joins TRBV3-1 (or the pseudogene TRBV3-2) to TRBJ2-7; D is perhaps TRBD1 (6 bases). Looked up from germline, CDR1 is LGHDT and CDR2 is YNNKEL (reference sequence). The CDR3 spans 16 residues. V was pared by 0 bases and J by 1 base, with 13 bases between. CDR3 nucleotide sequence: TGTGCCAGCAGCCAAGACGCTGCCGGACAGTCCTACGAGCAGTACTTC. It codes for CASSQDAAGQSYEQYF.

This rearrangement joins TRBV12-3 or TRBV12-4 to TRBJ2-1; 8 nucleotides agree with TRBD1. The J segment lost 7 bases and the V segment lost 2 bases, leaving 1 base of the junction unmatched. The CDR3 has 13 residues. The CDR3 DNA sequence: TGTGCCAGCAGTTTAAACAGGGGGAATGAGCAGTTCTTC. It codes for CASSLNRGNEQFF.

In DNA form, the CDR3 reads TGTGCCAGCAGTTATGCGGCCAATGAGCAGTTCTTC. Protein product: CASSYAANEQFF. The chain uses TRBV6-2 or TRBV6-3 and TRBJ2-1, with no clear D. Germline CDR1 reads MNHEY; CDR2 reads SVGEGT. The CDR3 spans 12 residues. Trimming took off 3 bases at V and 6 bases at J, with 6 bases between the two ends.

The rearrangement links TRBV13 to TRBJ1-2; 7 bases map to TRBD1. The CDR3 length is 12 residues. CDR1 and CDR2 from the germline V gene are PRHDT and FYEKMQ (reference sequence). V shed 4 bases and J 6 bases; nucleotides not matched to a gene: 2. The DNA for the CDR3 is TGTGCCAGCAGCTACGGGACAGATGGCTACACCTTC. Protein product: CASSYGTDGYTF.

V and J are TRBV20-1 and TRBJ2-1; D gene uncertain. Germline lookup yields CDR1 DFQATT and CDR2 SNEGSKA (reference sequence). There are 11 residues in the CDR3. Trimming removed 3 bases at V and 4 bases at J, with 4 bases between. CDR3 sequence reads: CSASPYNEQFF. The CDR3 bases are TGCAGTGCTAGCCCTTACAATGAGCAGTTCTTC.

This chain connects TRBV2 to TRBJ2-1; D unresolved. Germline V gene lookup returns CDR1 SNHLY and CDR2 FYNNEI. Trimming pared 6 bases from V and 9 bases from J, leaving 15 bases between. This CDR3 has 13 residues. The DNA for the CDR3 is TGTGCCAGCAGACCTTCTACCCATGGTGAGCAGTTCTTC. Translation: CASRPSTHGEQFF.

The gene calls are TRBV2 and TRBJ2-3; tentatively, D is TRBD2 (7 bases). From germline, CDR1 is SNHLY and CDR2 FYNNEI. The CDR3 sequence is 13 residues long. V lost 8 bases, J lost 2 bases, and 11 bases lay in between. CDR3 loop: CASGRGNTDTQYF. The CDR3 bases are TGTGCCAGCGGGAGGGGGAACACAGATACGCAGTATTTT.

This chain joins TRBV2 and TRBJ1-5, with D perhaps TRBD1 (6 bases). The V and J ends lost 6 bases and 2 bases respectively, with 8 bases between them. This CDR3 is 13 amino acids long. CDR1 and CDR2 from the germline V gene are SNHLY and FYNNEI. CDR3 coding DNA: TGTGCCAGCAGACAGGGAGGCAATCAGCCCCAGCATTTT. As protein: CASRQGGNQPQHF.

The chain employs TRBV6-6 and TRBJ2-4, with TRBD1 matching 7 bases. Germline CDR1 and CDR2: MNHNY and SVGAGI (reference sequence). V dropped 5 bases and J dropped 0; count of bases not matched to a gene: 7. This CDR3 has 16 amino acids. In DNA form, the CDR3 reads TGTGCCAGCAGTAAACAGGGGCCCCTAGCCAAAAACATTCAGTACTTC. It codes for CASSKQGPLAKNIQYF.

The rearrangement uses TRBV6-7 and TRBJ2-5; the D gene is possibly TRBD2 (6 bases). TRBV6-7 is given ORF status, its function remaining uncertain. The CDR3 has 15 amino acids. V lost 0 bases and J lost 5, with 13 bases in between. The CDR3 DNA follows: TGTGCCAGCAGTTACTCTTATGCGGGGTGGGAGACCCAGTACTTC. This translates into CASSYSYAGWETQYF.

The CDR3 sequence is CASSLGSRQVYNEQFF. The CDR3 DNA reads TGTGCCAGCAGCTTGGGCTCGAGACAGGTCTACAATGAGCAGTTCTTC. The chain is built from TRBV5-6 and TRBJ2-1; a possible D gene is TRBD1 (6 bases). Looked up from germline, CDR1 is SGHDT and CDR2 is YYEEEE. The CDR3 extends over 16 amino acids. V lost 0 bases and J lost 3, with 13 bases in between.

The V gene is TRBV25-1, the J gene TRBJ2-5; D remains unclear. The V end was cut by 2 bases, the J end by 4 bases, with 11 bases between. The CDR3 sequence is 14 residues long. Germline CDR1 and CDR2: MGHDK and SYGVNS. Here the CDR3 reads CASSETISRETQYF. DNA of the CDR3: TGTGCCAGCAGTGAAACTATCTCGAGAGAGACCCAGTACTTC.

The chain links TRBV6-2 or TRBV6-3 to TRBJ2-7; TRBD1 matches at 10 bases. This CDR3 region has 16 residues. Trimming removed 4 bases from V and 2 bases from J; junction bases left unmatched: 8. The germline gives CDR1 MNHEY, CDR2 SVGEGT. The CDR3 loop reads CASSSTGQGGTYEQYF. The CDR3 bases are TGTGCCAGCAGTTCCACCGGACAGGGGGGAACCTACGAGCAGTACTTC.

The chain has TRBV6-2 or TRBV6-3 and TRBJ2-5; weak D call: TRBD2 (6 bases). The CDR3 covers 16 residues. CDR1 and CDR2 (germline): MNHEY, SVGEGT. The ends were cut back, 0 bases at V and 4 bases at J, with 15 bases in the middle. CDR3 bases: TGTGCCAGCAGTTACTCGGTCCCTAGCGCCCGAGAGACCCAGTACTTC. Its translation is CASSYSVPSARETQYF.

The chain uses TRBV10-2 and TRBJ2-5; the D gene is possibly TRBD2 (6 bases). CDR1 and CDR2 (germline): WSHSY, SAAADI. CDR3 length: 14 residues. Trimming shortened V by 4 bases and J by 6 bases, and 15 bases separated the two germline ends. The CDR3, as DNA: TGCGCCAGCAGTGCCGCAGTACGGGGGAAGACCCAGTACTTC. The encoded protein is CASSAAVRGKTQYF.